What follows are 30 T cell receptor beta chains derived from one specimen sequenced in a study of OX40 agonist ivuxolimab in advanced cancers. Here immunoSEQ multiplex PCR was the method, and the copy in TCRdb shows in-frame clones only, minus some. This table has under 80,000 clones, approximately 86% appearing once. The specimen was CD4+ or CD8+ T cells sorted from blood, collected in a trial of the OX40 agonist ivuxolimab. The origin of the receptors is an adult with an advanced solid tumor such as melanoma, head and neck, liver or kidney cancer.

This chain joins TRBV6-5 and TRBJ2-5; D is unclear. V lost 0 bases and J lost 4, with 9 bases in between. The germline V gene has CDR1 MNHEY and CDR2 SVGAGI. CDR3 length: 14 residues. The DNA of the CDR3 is TGTGCCAGCAGTTACTCGAGGAGTCCAGAGACCCAGTACTTC. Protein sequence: CASSYSRSPETQYF.

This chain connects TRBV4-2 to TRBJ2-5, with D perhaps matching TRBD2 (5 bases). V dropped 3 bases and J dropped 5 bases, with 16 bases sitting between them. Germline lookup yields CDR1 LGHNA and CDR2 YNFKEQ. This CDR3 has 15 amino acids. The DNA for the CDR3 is TGTGCCAGCAGCCATGCAGCGGATCAAAGGGAGACCCAGTACTTC. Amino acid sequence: CASSHAADQRETQYF.

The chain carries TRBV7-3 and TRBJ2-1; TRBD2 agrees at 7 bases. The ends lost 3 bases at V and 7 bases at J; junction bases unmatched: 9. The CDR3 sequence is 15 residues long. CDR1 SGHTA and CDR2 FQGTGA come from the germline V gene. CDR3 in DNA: TGTGCCAGCAGCTTTTCCGGGACTACCTTGAATGAGCAGTTCTTC. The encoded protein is CASSFSGTTLNEQFF.

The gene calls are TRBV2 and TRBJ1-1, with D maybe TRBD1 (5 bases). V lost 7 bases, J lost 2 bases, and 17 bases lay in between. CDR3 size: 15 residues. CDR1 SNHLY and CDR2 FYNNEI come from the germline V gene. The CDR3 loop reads CASIIRLQGNTEAFF. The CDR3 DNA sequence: TGTGCCAGCATCATTCGCCTCCAGGGTAACACTGAAGCTTTCTTT. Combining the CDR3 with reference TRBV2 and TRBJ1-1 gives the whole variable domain EPEVTQTPSHQVTQMGQEVILRCVPISNHLYFYWYRQILGQKVEFLVSFYNNEISEKSEIFDDQFSVERPDGSNFTLKIRSTKLEDSAMYFCASIIRLQGNTEAFFGQGTRLTVV.

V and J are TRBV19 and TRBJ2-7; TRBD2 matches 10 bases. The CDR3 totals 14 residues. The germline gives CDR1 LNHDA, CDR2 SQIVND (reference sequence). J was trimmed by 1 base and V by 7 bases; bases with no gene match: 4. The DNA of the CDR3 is TGTGCCAGTACGGGGACTAGCGCATCCTACGAGCAGTACTTC. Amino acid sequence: CASTGTSASYEQYF.

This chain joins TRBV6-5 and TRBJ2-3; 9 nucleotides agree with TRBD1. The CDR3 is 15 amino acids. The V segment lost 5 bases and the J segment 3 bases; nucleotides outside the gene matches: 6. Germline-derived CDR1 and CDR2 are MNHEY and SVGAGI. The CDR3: CASSVLTGGTDTQYF. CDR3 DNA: TGTGCCAGCAGTGTATTGACAGGGGGAACAGATACGCAGTATTTT.

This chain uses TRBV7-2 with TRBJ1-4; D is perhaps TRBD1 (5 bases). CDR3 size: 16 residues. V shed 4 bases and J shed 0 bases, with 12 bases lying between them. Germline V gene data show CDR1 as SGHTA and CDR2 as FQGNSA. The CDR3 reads CASSSWGGATNEKLFF. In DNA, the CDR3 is TGTGCCAGCAGCTCCTGGGGGGGAGCAACTAATGAAAAACTGTTTTTT.

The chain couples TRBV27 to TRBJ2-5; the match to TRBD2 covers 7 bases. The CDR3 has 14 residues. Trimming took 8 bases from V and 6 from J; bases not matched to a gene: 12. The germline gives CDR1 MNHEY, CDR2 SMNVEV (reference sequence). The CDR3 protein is CASGEEGSGKTQYF. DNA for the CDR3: TGTGCCAGCGGGGAGGAGGGAAGCGGGAAGACCCAGTACTTC.

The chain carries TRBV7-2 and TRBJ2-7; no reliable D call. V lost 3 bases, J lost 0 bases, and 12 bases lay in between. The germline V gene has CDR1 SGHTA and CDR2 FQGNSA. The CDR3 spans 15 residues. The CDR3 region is CASSFAFPISYEQYF. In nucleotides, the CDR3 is TGTGCCAGCAGCTTCGCTTTCCCAATCTCCTACGAGCAGTACTTC.

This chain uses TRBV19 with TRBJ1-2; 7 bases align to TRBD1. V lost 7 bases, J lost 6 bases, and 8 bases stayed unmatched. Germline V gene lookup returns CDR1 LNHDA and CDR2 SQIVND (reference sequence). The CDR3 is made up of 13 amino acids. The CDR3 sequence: CASKPWDSDGYTF. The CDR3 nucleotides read TGTGCCAGTAAACCCTGGGACAGCGATGGCTACACCTTC.

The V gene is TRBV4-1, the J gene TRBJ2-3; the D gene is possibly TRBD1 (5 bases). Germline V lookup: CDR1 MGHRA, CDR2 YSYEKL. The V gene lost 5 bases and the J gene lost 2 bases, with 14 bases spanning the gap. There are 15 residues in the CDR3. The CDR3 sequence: CASSISGLPTDTQYF. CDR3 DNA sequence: TGCGCCAGCAGCATATCAGGGCTCCCCACAGATACGCAGTATTTT.

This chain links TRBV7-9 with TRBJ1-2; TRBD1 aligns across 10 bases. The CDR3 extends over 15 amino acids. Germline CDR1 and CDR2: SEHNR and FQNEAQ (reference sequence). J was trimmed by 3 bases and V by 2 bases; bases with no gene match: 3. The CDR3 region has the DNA TGTGCCAGCAGCTTATGGACAGGGGGTGACTATGGCTACACCTTC. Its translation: CASSLWTGGDYGYTF.

The CDR3 here is CASSLSGQGYEQYF. The CDR3 DNA reads TGTGCCAGCAGCTTATCAGGACAGGGCTACGAGCAGTACTTC. V and J are TRBV7-3 and TRBJ2-7; 8 nucleotides line up with TRBD1. This CDR3 region has 14 residues. Trimming removed 2 bases from V and 3 bases from J; junction bases left unmatched: 3. Germline V CDR1 and CDR2: SGHTA, FQGTGA. Using reference TRBV7-3 and TRBJ2-7 for the parts outside the CDR3, the full variable domain is GAGVSQTPSNKVTEKGKYVELRCDPISGHTALYWYRQSLGQGPEFLIYFQGTGAADDSGLPNDRFFAVRPEGSVSTLKIQRTERGDSAVYLCASSLSGQGYEQYFGPGTRLTVT.

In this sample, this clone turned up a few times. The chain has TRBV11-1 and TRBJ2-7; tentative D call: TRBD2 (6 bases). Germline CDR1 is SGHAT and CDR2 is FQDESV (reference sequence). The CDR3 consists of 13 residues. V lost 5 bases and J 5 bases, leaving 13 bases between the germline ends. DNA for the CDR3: TGTGCCAGCAGCCTACCGTGGGGGGACGAGCAGTACTTC. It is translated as CASSLPWGDEQYF.

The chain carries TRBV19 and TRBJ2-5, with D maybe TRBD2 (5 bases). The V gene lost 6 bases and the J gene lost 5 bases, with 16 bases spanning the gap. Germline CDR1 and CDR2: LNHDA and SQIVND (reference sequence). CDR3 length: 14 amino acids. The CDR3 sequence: CASSPDPGTETQYF. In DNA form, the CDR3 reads TGTGCCAGTAGCCCTGACCCGGGAACGGAGACCCAGTACTTC.

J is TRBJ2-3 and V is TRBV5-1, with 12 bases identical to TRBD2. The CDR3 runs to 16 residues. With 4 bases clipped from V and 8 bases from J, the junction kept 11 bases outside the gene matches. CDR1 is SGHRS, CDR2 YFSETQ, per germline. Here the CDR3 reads CASSPLAGGDTATQYF. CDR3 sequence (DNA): TGCGCCAGCAGCCCACTAGCGGGGGGAGATACCGCTACGCAGTATTTT. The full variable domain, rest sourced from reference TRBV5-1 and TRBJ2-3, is KAGVTQTPRYLIKTRGQQVTLSCSPISGHRSVSWYQQTPGQGLQFLFEYFSETQRNKGNFPGRFSGRQFSNSRSEMNVSTLELGDSALYLCASSPLAGGDTATQYFGPGTRLTVL.

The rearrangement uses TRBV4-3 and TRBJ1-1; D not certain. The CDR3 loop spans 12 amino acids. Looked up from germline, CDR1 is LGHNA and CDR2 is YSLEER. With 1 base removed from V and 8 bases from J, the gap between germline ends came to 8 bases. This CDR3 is CASSQGRAEAFF. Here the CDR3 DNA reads TGCGCCAGCAGCCAAGGCCGGGCCGAAGCTTTCTTT.

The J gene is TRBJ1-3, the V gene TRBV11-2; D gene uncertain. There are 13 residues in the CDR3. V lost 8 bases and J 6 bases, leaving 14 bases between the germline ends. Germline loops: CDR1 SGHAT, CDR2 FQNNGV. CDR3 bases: TGTGCCAGCGTGGGAGGGCCTCTAAACACCATATATTTT. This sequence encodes CASVGGPLNTIYF.

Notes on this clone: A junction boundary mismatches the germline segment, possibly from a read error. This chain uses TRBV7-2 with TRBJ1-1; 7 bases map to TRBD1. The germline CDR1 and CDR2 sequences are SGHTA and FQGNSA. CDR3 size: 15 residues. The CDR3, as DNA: TGTGCCAGCAGCGCCATATTACAGGGGAACGCTGAAGCTTTCTTT. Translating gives CASSAILQGNAEAFF.

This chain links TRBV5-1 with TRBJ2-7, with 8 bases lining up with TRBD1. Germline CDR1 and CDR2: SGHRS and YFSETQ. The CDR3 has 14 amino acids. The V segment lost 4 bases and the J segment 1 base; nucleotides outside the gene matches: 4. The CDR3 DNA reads TGCGCCAGCAGCACGGGACAGGCATCCTACGAGCAGTACTTC. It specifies CASSTGQASYEQYF.

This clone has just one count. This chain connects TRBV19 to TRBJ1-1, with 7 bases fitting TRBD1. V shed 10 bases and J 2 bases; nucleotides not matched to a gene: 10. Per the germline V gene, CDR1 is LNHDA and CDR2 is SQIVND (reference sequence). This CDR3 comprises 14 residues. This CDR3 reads CATRQGRKNTEAFF. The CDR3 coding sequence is TGTGCCACAAGACAGGGCCGAAAAAACACTGAAGCTTTCTTT.

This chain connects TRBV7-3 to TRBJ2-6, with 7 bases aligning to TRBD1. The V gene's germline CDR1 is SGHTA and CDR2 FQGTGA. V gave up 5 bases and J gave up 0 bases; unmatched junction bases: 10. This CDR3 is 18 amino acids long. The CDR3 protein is CASSPQTGRSSGANVLTF. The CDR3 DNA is TGTGCCAGCAGCCCCCAGACAGGGCGAAGCTCTGGGGCCAACGTCCTGACTTTC.

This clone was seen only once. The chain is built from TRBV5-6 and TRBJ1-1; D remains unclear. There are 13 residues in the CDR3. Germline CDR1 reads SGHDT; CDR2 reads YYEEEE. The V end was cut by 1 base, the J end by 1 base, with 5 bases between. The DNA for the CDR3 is TGTGCCAGCAGCTTGAGGGCGAACACTGAAGCTTTCTTT. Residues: CASSLRANTEAFF.

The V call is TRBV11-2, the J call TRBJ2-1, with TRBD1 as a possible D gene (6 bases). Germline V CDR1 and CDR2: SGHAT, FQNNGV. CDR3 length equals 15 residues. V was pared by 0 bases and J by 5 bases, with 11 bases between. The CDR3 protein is CASSLDLEGDNEQFF. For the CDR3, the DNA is TGTGCCAGCAGCTTAGATCTCGAGGGGGACAATGAGCAGTTCTTC.

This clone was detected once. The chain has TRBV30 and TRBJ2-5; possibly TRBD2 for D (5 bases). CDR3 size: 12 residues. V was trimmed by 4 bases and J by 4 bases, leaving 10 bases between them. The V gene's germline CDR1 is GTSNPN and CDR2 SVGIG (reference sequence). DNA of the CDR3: TGTGCCTGGACCCTCGGACTAGAGACCCAGTACTTC. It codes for CAWTLGLETQYF.

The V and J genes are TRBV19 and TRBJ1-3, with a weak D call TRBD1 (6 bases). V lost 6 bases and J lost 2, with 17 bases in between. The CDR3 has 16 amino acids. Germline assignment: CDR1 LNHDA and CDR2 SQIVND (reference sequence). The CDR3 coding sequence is TGTGCCAGTAGCTTCGAGCGGGCAGGGGCTGGAAACACCATATATTTT. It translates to CASSFERAGAGNTIYF.

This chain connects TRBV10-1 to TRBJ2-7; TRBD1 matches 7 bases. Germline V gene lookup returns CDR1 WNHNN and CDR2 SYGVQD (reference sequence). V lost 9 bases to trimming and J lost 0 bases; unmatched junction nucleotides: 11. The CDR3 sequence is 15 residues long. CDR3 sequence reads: CASLFSGTVSYEQYF. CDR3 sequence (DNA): TGCGCCAGTCTATTCTCCGGGACAGTCTCCTACGAGCAGTACTTC.

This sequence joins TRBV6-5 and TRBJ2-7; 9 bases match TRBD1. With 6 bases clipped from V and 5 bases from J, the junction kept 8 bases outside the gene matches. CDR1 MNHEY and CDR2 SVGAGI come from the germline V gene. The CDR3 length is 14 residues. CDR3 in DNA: TGTGCCAGCAGCCCCGGGACAGGGCGCCACGAGCAGTACTTC. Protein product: CASSPGTGRHEQYF.

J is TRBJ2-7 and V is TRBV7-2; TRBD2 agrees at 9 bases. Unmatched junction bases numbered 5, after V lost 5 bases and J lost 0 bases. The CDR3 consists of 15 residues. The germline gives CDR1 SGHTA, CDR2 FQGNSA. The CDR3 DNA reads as TGTGCCAGCAGCGCCTCGACTAGCGGCTCCTACGAGCAGTACTTC. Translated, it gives CASSASTSGSYEQYF.

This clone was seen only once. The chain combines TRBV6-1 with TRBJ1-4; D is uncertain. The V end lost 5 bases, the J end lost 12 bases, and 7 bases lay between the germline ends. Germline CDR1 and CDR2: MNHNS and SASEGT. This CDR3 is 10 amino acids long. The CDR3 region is CASSCRELFF. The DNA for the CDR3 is TGTGCCAGCAGTTGCAGAGAACTGTTTTTT.